The 15 T cell receptor beta chains given below trace back to one sample, sequenced in a study of radiation and T cells in renal cell carcinoma. Some clones are missing from TCRdb's copy, which holds only in-frame ones; the method was immunoSEQ multiplex PCR. The sample holds about 170,000 clones, less than 90% seen once. Specified time point: blood 4 weeks post-SBRT, at nephrectomy. The treatment: 15 Gy SBRT to primary tumor, nephrectomy 4 weeks later. Sequences were derived from blood, sampled from a patient whose treatment included radiotherapy and nephrectomy. The receptors derive from a woman between 45 and 65 years old with renal cell carcinoma.

CDR3 loop: CASNAGPPVTEAFF. CDR3 DNA: TGTGCCAGTAATGCCGGGCCCCCGGTCACTGAAGCTTTCTTT. The chain recombines TRBV19 with TRBJ1-1; no clear D. The V end was cut by 7 bases, the J end by 4 bases, with 16 bases between. From germline, CDR1 is LNHDA and CDR2 SQIVND (reference sequence). The length of the CDR3 is 14 residues.

The V gene is TRBV19, the J gene TRBJ2-2, with 8 bases fitting TRBD2. This CDR3 has 16 amino acids. Unmatched junction bases numbered 5, after V lost 2 bases and J lost 3 bases. The V gene's germline CDR1 is LNHDA and CDR2 SQIVND (reference sequence). In DNA form, the CDR3 reads TGTGCCAGTAGTATATACGGGGGGGCCGACACCGGGGAGCTGTTTTTT. Encoded protein: CASSIYGGADTGELFF.

The chain uses TRBV5-6 and TRBJ2-5, with 7 positions matching TRBD2. The trim removed 4 bases at V and 5 bases at J, leaving 14 bases unmatched. The CDR3 is 16 residues long. Germline assignment: CDR1 SGHDT and CDR2 YYEEEE. This CDR3 is CASSLLGRARGETQYF. As DNA, the CDR3 is TGTGCCAGCAGCCTGCTGGGGAGGGCCCGGGGGGAGACCCAGTACTTC. Together with reference TRBV5-6 and TRBJ2-5, the CDR3 gives the full variable domain: DAGVTQSPTHLIKTRGQQVTLRCSPKSGHDTVSWYQQALGQGPQFIFQYYEEEERQRGNFPDRFSGHQFPNYSSELNVNALLLGDSALYLCASSLLGRARGETQYFGPGTRLLVL.

The count of this clone is one. The chain couples TRBV29-1 to TRBJ2-4; TRBD2 might be the D (6 bases). The CDR3 is made up of 13 amino acids. V gave up 4 bases and J gave up 6 bases, with 13 bases separating them. CDR1 SQVTM and CDR2 ANQGSEA come from the germline V gene. The CDR3 sequence: CSVVRRGGNIQYF. CDR3 sequence (DNA): TGCAGCGTTGTACGGCGGGGAGGAAACATTCAGTACTTC.

The chain recombines TRBV11-2 with TRBJ2-5; no firm D call. CDR1 and CDR2 from the germline V gene are SGHAT and FQNNGV. The CDR3 loop spans 15 amino acids. The V end lost 3 bases, the J end lost 5 bases, and 16 bases lay between the germline ends. CDR3 sequence: CASSLDRSFDETQYF. The CDR3 DNA sequence: TGTGCCAGCAGCTTGGATCGCAGCTTTGACGAGACCCAGTACTTC.

For the CDR3, the DNA is TGTGCCAGCAGCCTAACTAGCGGAGAACTCAATGAGCAGTTCTTC. Translated, it gives CASSLTSGELNEQFF. This chain links TRBV7-2 with TRBJ2-1; 8 nucleotides agree with TRBD2. This CDR3 has 15 residues. The germline V gene has CDR1 SGHTA and CDR2 FQGNSA. V lost 5 bases to trimming and J lost 6 bases; unmatched junction nucleotides: 9.

The CDR3 loop is CASSAPQGMSYTF. The CDR3 DNA reads TGTGCCAGCAGCGCGCCCCAGGGGATGAGCTACACCTTC. The chain carries TRBV7-2 and TRBJ1-2; maybe TRBD1 (6 bases). From germline, CDR1 is SGHTA and CDR2 FQGNSA. With 5 bases removed from V and 9 bases from J, the gap between germline ends came to 16 bases. The CDR3 is 13 amino acids.

The rearrangement joins TRBV19 to TRBJ1-6; D remains ambiguous. This CDR3 has 17 amino acids. V lost 4 bases and J lost 0, with 13 bases in between. Per germline, CDR1 LNHDA and CDR2 SQIVND (reference sequence). The DNA of the CDR3 is TGTGCCAGTAGTACTAATCCGGGGAGCTCCTATAATTCACCCCTCCACTTT. Its protein product is CASSTNPGSSYNSPLHF.

The CDR3 DNA sequence: TGTGCCAGCTCACCTCATGCTAACTATGGCTACACCTTC. Its translation: CASSPHANYGYTF. This chain connects TRBV18 to TRBJ1-2; no clear D gene. This CDR3 comprises 13 residues. Trimming left V 3 bases short and J 0 bases short, with 5 bases between. Germline CDR1 and CDR2: KGHSH and LQKENI.

In DNA, the CDR3 is TGTGCCAGTAGTATTGGGTCTCGCCCGGGCAATGAGCAGTTCTTC. Translated, it gives CASSIGSRPGNEQFF. This chain links TRBV19 with TRBJ2-1, with D hard to call. V lost 3 bases and J 6 bases, leaving 15 bases between the germline ends. Germline V gene lookup returns CDR1 LNHDA and CDR2 SQIVND (reference sequence). CDR3 length: 15 residues.

This clone was seen only a few times. This sequence joins TRBV4-3 and TRBJ1-1; D is undetermined. Trimming stripped 0 bases from V and 11 bases from J, with 13 bases between. The CDR3 is 13 residues long. Germline V gives CDR1 LGHNA, CDR2 YSLEER. CDR3 sequence (DNA): TGCGCCAGCAGCCAAGAGTTCAGGAGGATTGCTTTCTTT. It is translated as CASSQEFRRIAFF.

The rearrangement links TRBV18 to TRBJ1-4; D uncertain. Germline CDR1 KGHSH, CDR2 LQKENI. This CDR3 is 12 amino acids long. Trimming cost V 4 bases and J 5 bases, with 5 bases left between them. The CDR3 region has the DNA TGTGCCAGCTCACTGCCCAATGAAAAACTGTTTTTT. This encodes CASSLPNEKLFF.

In its sample, this clone was seen once. The rearrangement joins TRBV9 to TRBJ2-2, with 11 bases that match TRBD2. Unmatched junction bases numbered 7, after V lost 0 bases and J lost 9 bases. The CDR3 has 16 residues. Germline V gives CDR1 SGDLS, CDR2 YYNGEE. DNA of the CDR3: TGTGCCAGCAGCGTAGCACTAGCGGGGGACCCGAGGGAGCTGTTTTTT. Protein product: CASSVALAGDPRELFF.

The V gene is TRBV7-9, the J gene TRBJ1-1, with D hard to call. CDR3 length equals 15 residues. The germline V gene has CDR1 SEHNR and CDR2 FQNEAQ (reference sequence). V was clipped by 2 bases and J by 2 bases, with 12 bases between them. The CDR3 sequence is CASSLSAGFNTEAFF. CDR3 DNA sequence: TGTGCCAGCAGCTTATCGGCAGGTTTTAACACTGAAGCTTTCTTT.

V and J are TRBV21-1 and TRBJ1-1; TRBD1 was called by the table and not checked on the DNA. TRBV21-1 is a pseudogene. CDR3 length: 13 amino acids. Here the CDR3 reads CASRNRERTEAFF. CDR3 nucleotides: TGTGCCAGCAGGAACAGGGAGAGGACTGAAGCTTTCTTT.